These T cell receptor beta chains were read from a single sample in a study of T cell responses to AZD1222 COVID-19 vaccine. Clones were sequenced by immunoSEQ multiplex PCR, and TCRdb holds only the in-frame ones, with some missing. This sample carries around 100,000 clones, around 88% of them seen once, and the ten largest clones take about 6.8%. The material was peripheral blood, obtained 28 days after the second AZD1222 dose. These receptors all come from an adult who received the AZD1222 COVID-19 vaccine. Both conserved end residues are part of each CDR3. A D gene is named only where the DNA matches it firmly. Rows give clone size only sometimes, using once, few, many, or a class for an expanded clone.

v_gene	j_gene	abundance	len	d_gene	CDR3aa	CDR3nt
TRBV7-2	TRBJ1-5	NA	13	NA	CASSQGGNQPQHF	TGTGCCAGCAGCCAAGGGGGGAATCAGCCCCAGCATTTT
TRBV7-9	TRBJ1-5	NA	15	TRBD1	CASSSDREGYQPQHF	TGTGCCAGCAGCTCGGACAGGGAGGGTTATCAGCCCCAGCATTTT
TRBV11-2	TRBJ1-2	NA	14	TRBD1	CASSLGQTGDGYTF	TGTGCCAGCAGCTTAGGCCAGACAGGGGACGGCTACACCTTC
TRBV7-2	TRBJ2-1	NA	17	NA	CASSPRVVTGPYNEQFF	TGTGCCAGCAGCCCAAGGGTGGTCACAGGCCCCTACAATGAGCAGTTCTTC
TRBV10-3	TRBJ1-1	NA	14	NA	CATLYTEMNTEAFF	TGTGCCACCCTCTACACAGAGATGAACACTGAAGCTTTCTTT
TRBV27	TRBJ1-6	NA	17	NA	CASSLTPPRTVNSPLHF	TGTGCCAGCAGTTTAACTCCCCCAAGGACAGTGAATTCACCCCTCCACTTT
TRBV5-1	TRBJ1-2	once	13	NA	CASSLGQGKGYTF	TGCGCCAGCAGCTTGGGGCAGGGAAAAGGCTACACCTTC
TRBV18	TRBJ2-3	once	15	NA	CASSSIRQVSDTQYF	TGTGCCAGCTCATCGATACGACAGGTATCAGATACGCAGTATTTT
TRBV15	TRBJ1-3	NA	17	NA	CATSRNPQGTSGNTIYF	TGTGCCACCAGCAGAAATCCTCAGGGTACCTCTGGAAACACCATATATTTT
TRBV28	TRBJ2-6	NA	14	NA	CASTGSSGANVLTF	TGTGCCAGTACAGGGTCCTCTGGGGCCAACGTCCTGACTTTC
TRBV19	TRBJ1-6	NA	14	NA	CASSIVGVDSPLHF	TGTGCCAGTAGTATAGTGGGGGTGGATTCACCCCTCCACTTT
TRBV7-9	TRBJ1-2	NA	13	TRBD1	CASSSGQAYGYTF	TGTGCCAGCAGTTCCGGACAGGCTTATGGCTACACCTTC
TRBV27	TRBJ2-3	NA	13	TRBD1	CASRKQGADTQYF	TGTGCCAGCAGGAAACAGGGGGCAGATACGCAGTATTTT
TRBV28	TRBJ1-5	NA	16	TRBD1	CASSPEGAYSNQPQHF	TGTGCCAGCAGCCCTGAGGGGGCTTATAGCAATCAGCCCCAGCATTTT
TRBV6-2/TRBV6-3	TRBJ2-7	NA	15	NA	CASSPPFPRTYEQYF	TGTGCCAGCAGCCCCCCTTTTCCTCGAACCTACGAGCAGTACTTC
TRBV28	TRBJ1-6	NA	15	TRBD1	CASSTGDSHNSPLHF	TGTGCCAGCAGTACCGGGGACAGTCATAATTCACCCCTCCACTTT
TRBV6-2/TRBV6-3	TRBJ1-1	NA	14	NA	CASSARGGYTEAFF	TGTGCCAGCAGTGCGCGGGGGGGGTACACTGAAGCTTTCTTT
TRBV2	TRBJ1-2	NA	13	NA	CASRGVSMAGYTF	TGTGCCAGCCGAGGAGTTTCGATGGCCGGCTACACCTTC
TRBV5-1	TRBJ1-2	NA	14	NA	CASSLNREMDGYTF	TGCGCCAGCAGCTTAAACAGGGAAATGGATGGCTACACCTTC
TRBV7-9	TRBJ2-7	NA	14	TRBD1	CASSLGDRESEQYF	TGTGCCAGCAGCTTGGGGGACAGGGAGTCCGAGCAGTACTTC
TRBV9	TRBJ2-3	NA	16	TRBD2	CASSVLAGGRTDTQYF	TGTGCCAGCAGCGTACTAGCGGGGGGACGCACAGATACGCAGTATTTT
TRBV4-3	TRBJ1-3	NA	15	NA	CASSKDRGSGNTIYF	TGCGCCAGCAGCAAAGACAGAGGCTCTGGAAACACCATATATTTT
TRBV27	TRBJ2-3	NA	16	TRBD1	CASTPRETGGRDTQYF	TGTGCCAGCACCCCCCGTGAGACAGGGGGCAGAGATACGCAGTATTTT
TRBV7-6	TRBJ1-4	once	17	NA	CASSPGTRTPTNEKLFF	TGTGCCAGCAGCCCCGGGACACGAACTCCAACTAATGAAAAACTGTTTTTT
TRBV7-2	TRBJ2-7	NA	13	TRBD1	CASSRDRVYEQYF	TGTGCCAGCAGCAGGGACAGGGTCTACGAGCAGTACTTC
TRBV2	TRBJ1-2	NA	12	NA	CASSEEGGGYTF	TGTGCCAGCAGTGAAGAAGGGGGAGGCTACACCTTC
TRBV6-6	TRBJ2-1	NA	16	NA	CASSYSAGNSYNEQFF	TGTGCCAGCAGTTACTCTGCGGGTAACTCCTACAATGAGCAGTTCTTC
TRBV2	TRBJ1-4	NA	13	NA	CASSETSKGKLFF	TGTGCCAGCAGTGAAACAAGCAAAGGGAAACTGTTTTTT
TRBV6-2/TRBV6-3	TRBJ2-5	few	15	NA	CASSPPGGRQETQYF	TGTGCCAGCAGTCCCCCCGGCGGCAGGCAAGAGACCCAGTACTTC
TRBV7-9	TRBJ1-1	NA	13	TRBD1	CASSDRDGTEAFF	TGTGCCAGCAGCGACAGGGATGGCACTGAAGCTTTCTTT
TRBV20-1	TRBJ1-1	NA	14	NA	CSASVRGMWTEAFF	TGCAGTGCTAGTGTGCGGGGGATGTGGACTGAAGCTTTCTTT
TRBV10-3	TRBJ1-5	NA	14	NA	CAISETYSNQPQHF	TGTGCCATCAGTGAGACCTATAGCAATCAGCCCCAGCATTTT
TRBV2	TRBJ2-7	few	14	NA	CASSEIQGGAEQYF	TGTGCCAGCAGTGAAATACAGGGTGGGGCCGAGCAGTACTTC
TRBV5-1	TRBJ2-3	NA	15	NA	CASSLSSESTDTQYF	TGCGCCAGCAGCTTGAGTTCAGAAAGCACAGATACGCAGTATTTT
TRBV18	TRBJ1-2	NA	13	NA	CASSPSADYGYTF	TGTGCCAGCTCACCTTCAGCAGACTATGGCTACACCTTC
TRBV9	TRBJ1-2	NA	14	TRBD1	CASSPGQEYYGYTF	TGTGCCAGCAGCCCCGGACAGGAATACTATGGCTACACCTTC
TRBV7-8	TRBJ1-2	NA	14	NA	CASSPLRGNYGYTF	TGTGCCAGCAGCCCTCTTCGGGGTAACTATGGCTACACCTTC
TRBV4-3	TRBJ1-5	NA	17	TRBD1	CASSQGSGTGVSQPQHF	TGCGCCAGCAGCCAAGGATCTGGGACAGGGGTTAGTCAGCCCCAGCATTTT
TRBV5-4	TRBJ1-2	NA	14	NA	CASSLGRTTYGYTF	TGTGCCAGCAGCTTGGGCAGGACTACCTATGGCTACACCTTC
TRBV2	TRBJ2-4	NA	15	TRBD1	CASSEQDRDKNIQYF	TGTGCCAGCAGTGAACAGGACAGGGACAAAAACATTCAGTACTTC
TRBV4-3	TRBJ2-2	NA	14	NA	CASSQRLGPGELFF	TGCGCCAGCAGCCAACGACTAGGGCCCGGGGAGCTGTTTTTT
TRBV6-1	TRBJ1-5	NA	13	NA	CASSEVMRVIQHF	TGTGCCAGCAGTGAAGTCATGAGGGTGATCCAGCATTTT
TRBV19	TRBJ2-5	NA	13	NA	CASSMGVGETQYF	TGTGCCAGTAGTATGGGCGTCGGGGAGACCCAGTACTTC
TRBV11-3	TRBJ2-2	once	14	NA	CASSPSGNTGELFF	TGTGCCAGCAGCCCCAGTGGGAACACCGGGGAGCTGTTTTTT
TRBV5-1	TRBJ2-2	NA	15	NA	CASSLSPVNTGELFF	TGCGCCAGCAGCTTGTCCCCCGTGAACACCGGGGAGCTGTTTTTT
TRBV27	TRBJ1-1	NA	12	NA	CASSYGNTEAFF	TGTGCCAGCAGTTACGGGAACACTGAAGCTTTCTTT
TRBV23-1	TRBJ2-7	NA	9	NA	CASIYEQYF	TGCGCCAGCATCTACGAGCAGTACTTC
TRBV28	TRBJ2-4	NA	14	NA	CASSLPGTKNIQYF	TGTGCCAGCAGTTTACCCGGGACCAAAAACATTCAGTACTTC
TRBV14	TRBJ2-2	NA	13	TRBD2	CASSRGGAGELFF	TGTGCCAGCAGCCGCGGGGGGGCCGGGGAGCTGTTTTTT
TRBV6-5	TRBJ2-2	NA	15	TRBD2	CASSRSSGGARELFF	TGTGCCAGCAGTAGATCTAGCGGGGGGGCCAGGGAGCTGTTTTTT
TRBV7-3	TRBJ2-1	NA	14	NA	CASSPAGDYNEQFF	TGTGCCAGCAGCCCGGCGGGTGACTACAATGAGCAGTTCTTC
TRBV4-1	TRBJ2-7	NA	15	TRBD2	CASSQVGGSPYEQYF	TGCGCCAGCAGCCAAGTGGGGGGGAGTCCCTACGAGCAGTACTTC
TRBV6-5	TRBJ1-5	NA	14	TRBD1	CASSRQGWDQPQHF	TGTGCCAGCAGTAGACAGGGTTGGGATCAGCCCCAGCATTTT
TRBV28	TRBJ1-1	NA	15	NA	CASTDDRLGHTEAFF	TGTGCCAGCACAGACGACAGGCTTGGGCACACTGAAGCTTTCTTT
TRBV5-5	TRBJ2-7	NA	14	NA	CASSLDWATYEQYF	TGTGCCAGCAGCTTGGACTGGGCCACCTACGAGCAGTACTTC